Listed below are T cell receptor beta chains from one sample, sequenced in a study of neurological immune-mediated disorders. One entry per CDR3 protein results from TCRdb running MiXCR on the 5' RACE reads. Among roughly 19,000 distinct CDR3 sequences, 6% to 8.5% were seen once, and the ten largest hold approximately 16%. The sample was CD8+ T cells from blood. The receptor source for this set is a woman in her twenties or thirties with HTLV-1-associated myelopathy (HAM/TSP). Each CDR3 is given with its conserved first and last residue. A D gene is named only where the DNA matches it firmly. Not all rows give a size; the values are once, few, many and, for expanded clones, a class.

d_call	v_call	j_call	clone_size	cdr3_nt	cdr3_aa
-	TRBV12-3/TRBV12-4	TRBJ2-1	many	TGTGCCAGCAGCGTACTGAGTAGTGAGCAGTTCTTC	CASSVLSSEQFF
-	TRBV6-2/TRBV6-3	TRBJ2-2	medium-sized	TGTGCCAGCAGCCTTGGACCCAACACCGGGGAGCTGTTTTTT	CASSLGPNTGELFF
-	TRBV27	TRBJ1-1	many	TGTGCCAGCAGTTTAAGTCTAAACACTGAAGCTTTCTTT	CASSLSLNTEAFF
-	TRBV9	TRBJ2-7	-	TGTGCCAGCAGCGTAGCAAGTGACAACTCCTACGAGCAGTACTTC	CASSVASDNSYEQYF
TRBD1	TRBV5-5	TRBJ2-7	many	TGTGCCAGCAGCTTGGCAGGAGGACAGGGGGCGACCCTACGAGTGCAGTACTTC	CASSLAGGQGATLRVQYF
-	TRBV6-5	TRBJ1-2	many	TGTGCCAGCAGTTACTCGGGGACCAGCTATGGCTACACCTTC	CASSYSGTSYGYTF
-	TRBV6-2/TRBV6-3	TRBJ2-1	medium-sized	TGTGCCAGCAGTTATGACAGCTCCTACAATGAGCAGTTCTTC	CASSYDSSYNEQFF
TRBD1	TRBV20-1	TRBJ2-7	many	TGCAGTGCCTGGACAGGGAATTCCTACGAGCAGTACTTC	CSAWTGNSYEQYF
-	TRBV6-5	TRBJ2-7	many	TGTGCCAGCAGTTACTCTATCGGACAGAACACCTACGAGCAGTACTTC	CASSYSIGQNTYEQYF
-	TRBV5-1	TRBJ2-7	-	-	CASSFYICSARDYQSSYEQYF
-	TRBV20-1	TRBJ1-2	many	TGCAGTGCTAGAGAACCCTCTAACTATGGCTACACCTTC	CSAREPSNYGYTF
TRBD2	TRBV15	TRBJ2-2	many	TGTGCCACCAGCAGAGACTCGACTAGCGGGGGGCGGGACACCGGGGAGCTGTTTTTT	CATSRDSTSGGRDTGELFF
-	TRBV6-1	TRBJ1-6	many	TGTGCCAGCAGCGGGGGCCCGGACACTGGTGGCTCACCCCTCCACTTT	CASSGGPDTGGSPLHF
TRBD1	TRBV9	TRBJ2-6	many	TGTGCCAGCAGCTCAACAGGGGGTCCTGGGGCCAACGTCCTGACTTTC	CASSSTGGPGANVLTF
-	TRBV6-2/TRBV6-3	TRBJ2-3	many	TGTGCCAGCAGTATAGCCGGCGGGGCAACAGATACGCAGTATTTT	CASSIAGGATDTQYF
-	TRBV6-6	TRBJ1-2	many	TGTGCCAGCTTGGACCCCGGGGGGATTACCTATGGCTACACCTTC	CASLDPGGITYGYTF
-	TRBV7-2	TRBJ2-1	many	TGTGCCAGCCGTGTAGGGAATGAGCAGTTCTTC	CASRVGNEQFF
TRBD1	TRBV7-9	TRBJ2-2	many	TGTGCCAGCAGCTTTCCTGACAGGGAGTTCCCCACCGGGGAGCTGTTTTTT	CASSFPDREFPTGELFF
TRBD2	TRBV13	TRBJ2-1	-	TGTGCCAGCAGCGTACCGGGGGGGCCGGTCCTTTACAATGAGCAGTTCTTC	CASSVPGGPVLYNEQFF
TRBD2	TRBV20-1	TRBJ2-1	many	TGCAGTGCCAGGGGGCGACTAGCGGGGGGAGAGCAGTTCTTC	CSARGRLAGGEQFF
-	TRBV14	TRBJ1-2	many	TGTGCCAGCAGCGCTAACAGTATCTATGGCTACACCTTC	CASSANSIYGYTF
TRBD2	TRBV11-3	TRBJ2-3	many	TGTGCCAGCAGTTTCGGGACTAGCGGGGGCGGCACAGATACGCAGTATTTT	CASSFGTSGGGTDTQYF
-	TRBV20-1	TRBJ1-4	many	TGCAGTGCTATGGGACTGCTTAATGAAAAACTGTTTTTT	CSAMGLLNEKLFF
-	TRBV28	TRBJ1-1	-	TGTGCCAGCAGTTCCGCTCGGGGGCGGGCTTTCTTT	CASSSARGRAFF
-	TRBV20-1	TRBJ2-2	many	TGCAGTGCTAGAGATGAAAAGATGGGGGACACCGGGGAGCTGTTTTTT	CSARDEKMGDTGELFF
-	TRBV5-6	TRBJ1-1	-	TGTGTCAGCAGCTTAGGAAACACTGAAGCTTTCTTT	CVSSLGNTEAFF
-	TRBV21-1	TRBJ2-7	many	TGTGCCAGCAGCAAGGTTGAGGGGGGGCTCACCTACGAGCAGTACTTC	CASSKVEGGLTYEQYF
TRBD1	TRBV20-1	TRBJ1-5	many	TGCAGTGCTAGGGACAGGGACCATCAGCCCCAGCATTTT	CSARDRDHQPQHF
-	TRBV7-9	TRBJ1-1	many	TGTGCCAGCAGCTATCAGGGTTACCCTGAAGCTTTCTTT	CASSYQGYPEAFF
-	TRBV10-3	TRBJ1-1	many	TGTGCCATCAGTGAGTCGTACGGGAACACTGAAGCTTTCTTT	CAISESYGNTEAFF
-	TRBV5-6	TRBJ2-1	many	TGTGCCAGCAGCTTGGGGGGTCCCCTGGCCTACAATGAGCAGTTCTTC	CASSLGGPLAYNEQFF
-	TRBV5-1	TRBJ1-2	medium-sized	TGCGCCAGCAGCCTGAGGTCTGGGTCTGATGGCTACACCTTC	CASSLRSGSDGYTF
-	TRBV30	TRBJ2-3	-	TGTGCCTGGAGTCTATTCTTCTGGTCAGATACGCAGTATTTT	CAWSLFFWSDTQYF
-	TRBV12-3/TRBV12-4	TRBJ1-3	many	TGTGCCAGCCAGCTCAGGGGTATATCTGGAAACACCATATATTTT	CASQLRGISGNTIYF
TRBD2	TRBV6-5	TRBJ2-3	many	TGTGCCAGCAGCACTAGCGGCCCTACGCAGTATTTT	CASSTSGPTQYF
-	TRBV9	TRBJ1-1	many	TGTGCCAGCAGCGTAGATGGGTACCCCTTGAACACTGAAGCTTTCTTT	CASSVDGYPLNTEAFF
TRBD1	TRBV4-1	TRBJ1-1	-	TGCGCCAGCAGCCTTGGACAGGTCACTGAAGCTTTCTTT	CASSLGQVTEAFF
-	TRBV20-1	TRBJ2-1	medium-sized	TGCAGTGCCGGGGGTTTGGCGGGGTACAATGAGCAGTTCTTC	CSAGGLAGYNEQFF
TRBD2	TRBV20-1	TRBJ2-7	medium-sized	TGCAGTGCTAGAGATCCTGAGACTAGCGGGGCGCCCGACTACGAGCAGTACTTC	CSARDPETSGAPDYEQYF
TRBD1	TRBV27	TRBJ1-5	many	TGTGCCAGTAAACCAGGGGGTCCTTATAGCAATCAGCCCCAGCATTTT	CASKPGGPYSNQPQHF
-	TRBV20-1	TRBJ2-1	many	TGCAGTGCTAGGAAGCCCTACAATGAGCAGTTCTTC	CSARKPYNEQFF
-	TRBV20-1	TRBJ2-5	many	TGCAGTGCTAGACCCGCGACCCGGGAGACCCAGTACTTC	CSARPATRETQYF
-	TRBV19	TRBJ1-1	many	TGTGCCAGTAGTATCGGGGGTATGAACACTGAAGCTTTCTTT	CASSIGGMNTEAFF
TRBD2	TRBV20-1	TRBJ2-7	many	TGCAGTGCCGATGAGCGGGGGGGCGTCTACGAGCAGTACTTC	CSADERGGVYEQYF
-	TRBV7-9	TRBJ2-4	many	TGTGCCAGCAGCCCAGAGGGGCAGGGCCGGGTGATGGCCAAAAACATTCAGTACTTC	CASSPEGQGRVMAKNIQYF
-	TRBV10-2	TRBJ2-2	many	TGCGCCAGCAGTGAGTATGTACCCGCGAACACCGGGGAGCTGTTTTTT	CASSEYVPANTGELFF
-	TRBV25-1	TRBJ1-3	many	TGTGCCAGCAGTGAAACGAGCGGGGCTACTGGAAACACCATATATTTT	CASSETSGATGNTIYF
TRBD2	TRBV4-1	TRBJ2-3	-	TGCGCCAGCAGCCCCCGGACTAGGGGAGATACGCAGTATTTT	CASSPRTRGDTQYF
-	TRBV5-1	TRBJ1-1	many	TGCGCCAGCAGCTCGTCGGGGGGGCCTGAAGCTTTCTTT	CASSSSGGPEAFF
TRBD2	TRBV3-1	TRBJ2-2	many	TGTGCCAGCAGCCAATTAGCGGGGGCCCTCACCGGGGAGCTGTTTTTT	CASSQLAGALTGELFF
-	TRBV7-2	TRBJ2-2	many	TGTGCCAGCAGCCGCCCCCGGGGGATGGGCACCGGGGAGCTGTTTTTT	CASSRPRGMGTGELFF
-	TRBV29-1	TRBJ2-1	many	TGCAGCGTTAGCGAGGGGGATTACAATGAGCAGTTCTTC	CSVSEGDYNEQFF
-	TRBV6-2/TRBV6-3	TRBJ2-1	many	TGTGCCAGCAGTTCCGGGGAGGCCTACAATGAGCAGTTCTTC	CASSSGEAYNEQFF
-	TRBV5-1	TRBJ2-7	many	TGCGCCAGCAGCCAGTCCGGGGCTTCCTACGAGCAGTACTTC	CASSQSGASYEQYF
-	TRBV5-5	TRBJ2-7	many	TGTGCCAGCAGCTTCGGTCAGGGTTCCTACGAGCAGTACTTC	CASSFGQGSYEQYF